The clone carrying this T cell receptor (beta chain) was observed at least ten times. The sample is drawn from a study of blood T cell repertoires in COVID-19. Across the whole study: Collection of acute and convalescent COVID-19 samples took place in the United States, Italy and Spain. PBMCs, B-cell-depleted T cells, or T cells were the source of the cDNA or gDNA that made up the material.

Trimming left V 11 bases short and J 6 bases short, with 16 bases between. This CDR3 spans 12 amino acids. Germline loops: CDR1 MDHEN, CDR2 SYDVKM. Original analysis: From reference gene primer amplification, estimates of nucleated cell counts were derived. TCRdb's table, derived via immunoSEQ multiplex PCR, lists solely in-frame clones and lacks some. V and J calls plus clone size are reproduced from that table; the DNA served to infer D and trimming. The repertoire includes hundreds of thousands of clones, 83% of them detected once, and 5.7% sits in the top ten. This chain connects TRBV28 to TRBJ1-2; D gene ambiguous. The sequence derives from a man at least 80 years old with acute or convalescent COVID-19. The sequenced sample was peripheral blood. DNA for the CDR3: TGTGCCCACACCTCCCCGGGTAATGGCTACACCTTC. Amino acid sequence: CAHTSPGNGYTF.